This entry lists 21 T cell receptor beta chains sequenced from one sample in a study of lymphopenia after photon versus proton radiotherapy. Sequencing was performed with immunoSEQ multiplex PCR; in TCRdb, only in-frame clones are kept and a portion is missing. The repertoire includes more than 15,000 clones, approximately 84% of them detected once, and roughly 2.6% sits in the top ten. Source: peripheral blood, taken from a patient treated with photon-based radiotherapy. The receptors shown here come from a woman aged 50 to 65 with pancreatic cancer.

The chain links TRBV5-5 to TRBJ1-3; 9 nucleotides match TRBD1. The CDR3 runs 17 residues. Germline V gene data show CDR1 as SGHKS and CDR2 as YYEKEE (reference sequence). With 0 bases clipped from V and 0 bases from J, the junction kept 4 bases outside the gene matches. CDR3 protein: CASSLGQGVSSGNTIYF. CDR3 DNA: TGTGCCAGCAGCTTGGGACAGGGGGTGTCCTCTGGAAACACCATATATTTT.

This chain joins TRBV6-1 and TRBJ1-4, with D perhaps TRBD1 (6 bases). This CDR3 has 14 amino acids. Germline V gives CDR1 MNHNS, CDR2 SASEGT. V dropped 6 bases and J dropped 8 bases, with 16 bases sitting between them. The CDR3 reads CASRIVGGREKLFF. In DNA form, the CDR3 reads TGTGCCAGCAGGATAGTGGGGGGGCGGGAAAAACTGTTTTTT.

This chain uses TRBV5-1 with TRBJ1-5; D not resolved. The CDR3 is made up of 13 amino acids. The germline V gene has CDR1 SGHRS and CDR2 YFSETQ. V was shortened by 5 bases and J by 4 bases, with 10 bases between the two germline ends. The DNA for the CDR3 is TGCGCCAGCAGTTCGGAGCTGAATCAGCCCCAGCATTTT. Its translation is CASSSELNQPQHF.

V usage is TRBV25-1 and J usage is TRBJ1-4; D gene ambiguous. The V end was cut by 7 bases, the J end by 3 bases, with 15 bases between. This CDR3 contains 15 residues. CDR1 MGHDK and CDR2 SYGVNS come from the germline V gene. The CDR3 sequence is CASTPSRGANEKLFF. DNA of the CDR3: TGTGCCAGCACCCCCTCTAGAGGAGCTAATGAAAAACTGTTTTTT.

The gene calls are TRBV4-1 and TRBJ1-5; 7 nucleotides align to TRBD1. V lost 4 bases and J lost 0; bases outside the gene matches: 9. The germline V gene encodes CDR1 MGHRA and CDR2 YSYEKL. The CDR3 has 17 residues. CDR3 nucleotide sequence: TGCGCCAGCAGCCTCGACCGAGGGACAGATAGCAATCAGCCCCAGCATTTT. It specifies CASSLDRGTDSNQPQHF.

The chain employs TRBV27 and TRBJ2-4; 10 bases match TRBD1. CDR1 and CDR2 (germline): MNHEY, SMNVEV (reference sequence). The CDR3 has 14 residues. Trimming at V came to 6 bases and at J to 6 bases, leaving 5 bases not matched to a gene. CDR3 bases: TGTGCCAGCAGACTGACAGGGGGCCTAAACATTCAGTACTTC. Amino acid sequence: CASRLTGGLNIQYF.

The V and J genes are TRBV6-5 and TRBJ1-1; 7 positions match TRBD1. Germline CDR1 is MNHEY and CDR2 is SVGAGI. The CDR3 is 14 residues long. Trimming removed 6 bases from V and 6 bases from J; junction bases left unmatched: 10. CDR3 sequence (DNA): TGTGCCAGCAGGTCCCTGACAGGGAAGGCTGAAGCTTTCTTT. Translating gives CASRSLTGKAEAFF.

As for this clone: Mismatch with germline at one junction end may stem from a read error. The chain is built from TRBV27 and TRBJ1-5; 8 nucleotides agree with TRBD1. The length of the CDR3 is 16 residues. Germline V CDR1 and CDR2: MNHEY, SMNVEV (reference sequence). CDR3 DNA sequence: TGTGACAGCAGTCTAGATTCACAGGGGGGTAATCAGCCCCAGCATTTT. Its protein is CDSSLDSQGGNQPQHF.

The chain is built from TRBV28 and TRBJ2-7; 7 bases are shared with TRBD1. CDR1 is MDHEN, CDR2 SYDVKM, per germline. The V and J ends lost 7 bases and 7 bases, in that order; junction bases with no gene match: 13. The CDR3 totals 14 residues. This chain's CDR3 is CASTFERGLREQYF. The CDR3 nucleotides are TGTGCCAGCACCTTCGAGAGGGGGCTTCGGGAGCAGTACTTC.

This chain joins TRBV5-6 and TRBJ2-7, with D possibly being TRBD2 (5 bases). The CDR3 is 13 residues long. CDR1 is SGHDT and CDR2 is YYEEEE in the germline V gene. Trimming took 2 bases from V and 2 from J, leaving 8 bases between them. The CDR3 spells CASSFRLTYEQYF. The CDR3, as DNA: TGTGCCAGCAGCTTCCGACTAACCTACGAGCAGTACTTC.

In this sample, this clone turned up a few times. The chain couples TRBV7-2 to TRBJ1-2; no clear D. This CDR3 is 14 amino acids long. V dropped 1 base and J dropped 4 bases, with 10 bases sitting between them. Germline CDR1 and CDR2: SGHTA and FQGNSA. In DNA, the CDR3 is TGTGCCAGCAGCTTAGGGGTGAGCGGCTATGGCTACACCTTC. It translates to CASSLGVSGYGYTF. Full variable domain (rest looked up from reference TRBV7-2 and TRBJ1-2): GAGVSQSPSNKVTEKGKDVELRCDPISGHTALYWYRQSLGQGLEFLIYFQGNSAPDKSGLPSDRFSAERTGGSVSTLTIQRTQQEDSAVYLCASSLGVSGYGYTFGSGTRLTVV.

This clone is a singleton in its sample. The gene calls are TRBV15 and TRBJ1-2, with D possibly TRBD1 on 6 matching bases. CDR3 length: 16 residues. Trimming took off 0 bases at V and 4 bases at J, with 15 bases between the two ends. Germline lookup yields CDR1 LNHNV and CDR2 YYDKDF (reference sequence). The CDR3 DNA reads as TGTGCCACCAGCAGAGAGGGGCAGGGGACAAGCTATGGCTACACCTTC. It specifies CATSREGQGTSYGYTF.

This chain joins TRBV5-5 and TRBJ2-2; no clear D gene. Trimming removed 4 bases from V and 0 bases from J, with 10 bases in between. The CDR3 contains 15 residues. Germline V gene lookup returns CDR1 SGHKS and CDR2 YYEKEE (reference sequence). In nucleotides, the CDR3 is TGTGCCAGCAGCCTGACACCGGCGAACACCGGGGAGCTGTTTTTT. Its translation: CASSLTPANTGELFF.

The rearrangement joins TRBV5-4 to TRBJ1-1, with D possibly being TRBD1 (5 bases). The germline V gene has CDR1 SGHNT and CDR2 YYREEE (reference sequence). V dropped 3 bases and J dropped 0 bases, with 12 bases sitting between them. CDR3 length equals 15 residues. CDR3 coding DNA: TGTGCCAGCAGCTATTGGGGACGGCTGAACACTGAAGCTTTCTTT. Protein product: CASSYWGRLNTEAFF.

This rearrangement joins TRBV5-6 to TRBJ2-3; 8 nucleotides align to TRBD1. The CDR3 contains 17 residues. Germline V CDR1 and CDR2: SGHDT, YYEEEE. Trimming cost V 3 bases and J 0 bases; bases outside gene matches: 9. The CDR3 DNA sequence: TGTGCCAGCAGCTACAAGGGGACAGGTGCTAGCACAGATACGCAGTATTTT. Translation: CASSYKGTGASTDTQYF.

V is TRBV11-3 and J is TRBJ2-1; D is possibly TRBD2 (6 bases). V lost 5 bases, J lost 5 bases, and 19 bases lay in between. The CDR3 contains 16 residues. Looked up from germline, CDR1 is SGHNT and CDR2 is YENEEA. The CDR3 region is CASSPEGTLVHNEQFF. In nucleotides, the CDR3 is TGTGCCAGCAGCCCCGAGGGGACTCTTGTCCACAATGAGCAGTTCTTC.

This clone was detected once. The genes are TRBV30 and TRBJ1-2, with a possible D match to TRBD1 (6 bases). The CDR3 runs 14 residues. Germline V gives CDR1 GTSNPN, CDR2 SVGIG (reference sequence). Trimming pared 1 base from V and 4 bases from J, leaving 13 bases between. The CDR3 spells CAWSERQAIYGYTF. The CDR3 coding sequence is TGTGCCTGGAGTGAAAGACAGGCTATCTATGGCTACACCTTC.

The chain joins TRBV2 to TRBJ2-2, with 10 bases matching TRBD2. Germline V gene sequence: CDR1 SNHLY, CDR2 FYNNEI. With V trimmed by 6 bases and J by 7 bases, 8 bases remained unmatched. There are 15 residues in the CDR3. The CDR3 nucleotides are TGTGCCAGCAGGGGCCTAGCGGGAGTAGGCGGGGAGCTGTTTTTT. Protein: CASRGLAGVGGELFF.

V usage is TRBV15 and J usage is TRBJ1-1; possible D gene TRBD1, 6 bases. The CDR3 has 17 residues. V was trimmed by 0 bases and J by 7 bases, leaving 21 bases between them. The germline V gene encodes CDR1 LNHNV and CDR2 YYDKDF (reference sequence). CDR3 DNA: TGTGCCACCAGCAGAGATCAAGCGTCCGGGGGCAGGGATGAAGCTTTCTTT. Its protein product is CATSRDQASGGRDEAFF.

The rearrangement links TRBV5-6 to TRBJ2-5; the D gene is possibly TRBD2 (6 bases). The length of the CDR3 is 16 residues. V gave up 0 bases and J gave up 2 bases, with 14 bases separating them. CDR1 is SGHDT, CDR2 YYEEEE, per germline. The CDR3 bases are TGTGCCAGCAGCTTGGAAGGTAGCGGATTACAAGAGACCCAGTACTTC. Its protein product is CASSLEGSGLQETQYF.

The V gene is TRBV14, the J gene TRBJ2-2; D is unresolved. Trimming removed 1 base at V and 2 bases at J, with 8 bases between. Germline V gene data show CDR1 as SGHDN and CDR2 as FVKESK. The CDR3 has 15 amino acids. In DNA, the CDR3 is TGTGCCAGCAGCCAAGCGGACGGCAACACCGGGGAGCTGTTTTTT. It codes for CASSQADGNTGELFF.